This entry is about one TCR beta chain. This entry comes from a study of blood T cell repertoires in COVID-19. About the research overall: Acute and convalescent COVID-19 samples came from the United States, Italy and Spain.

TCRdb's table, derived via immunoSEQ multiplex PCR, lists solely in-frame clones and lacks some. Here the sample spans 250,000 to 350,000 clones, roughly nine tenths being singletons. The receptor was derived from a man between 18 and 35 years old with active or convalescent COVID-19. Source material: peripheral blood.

The CDR3, as DNA: TGTGCCACCAGTGAACCAGGTGGCACAGATACGCAGTATTTT. Protein product: CATSEPGGTDTQYF. The genes are TRBV24-1 and TRBJ2-3, with D hard to call. CDR3 length: 14 amino acids. Per the germline V gene, CDR1 is KGHDR and CDR2 is SFDVKD. V was clipped by 4 bases and J by 1 base, with 8 bases between them.